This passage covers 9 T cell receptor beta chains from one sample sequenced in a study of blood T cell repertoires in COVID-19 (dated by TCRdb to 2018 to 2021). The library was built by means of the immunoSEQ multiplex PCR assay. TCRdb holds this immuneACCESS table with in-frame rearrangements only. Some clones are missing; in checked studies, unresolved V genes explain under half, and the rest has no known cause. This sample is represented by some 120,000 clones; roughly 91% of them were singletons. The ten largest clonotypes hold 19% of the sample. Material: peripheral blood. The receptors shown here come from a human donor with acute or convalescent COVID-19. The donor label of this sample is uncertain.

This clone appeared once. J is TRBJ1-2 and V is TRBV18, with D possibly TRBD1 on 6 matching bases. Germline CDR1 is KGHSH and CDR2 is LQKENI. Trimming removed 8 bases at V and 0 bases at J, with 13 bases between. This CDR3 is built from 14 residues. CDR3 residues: CASATGTANYGYTF. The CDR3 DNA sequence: TGTGCCAGCGCGACAGGAACAGCTAACTATGGCTACACCTTC.

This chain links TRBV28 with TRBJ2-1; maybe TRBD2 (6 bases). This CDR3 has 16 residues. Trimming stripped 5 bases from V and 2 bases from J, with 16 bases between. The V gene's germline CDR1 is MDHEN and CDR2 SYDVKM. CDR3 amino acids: CASSPPSSDTYNEQFF. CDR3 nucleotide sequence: TGTGCCAGCAGTCCCCCGTCTAGCGACACCTACAATGAGCAGTTCTTC. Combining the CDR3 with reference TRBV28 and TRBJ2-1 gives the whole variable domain DVKVTQSSRYLVKRTGEKVFLECVQDMDHENMFWYRQDPGLGLRLIYFSYDVKMKEKGDIPEGYSVSREKKERFSLILESASTNQTSMYLCASSPPSSDTYNEQFFGPGTRLTVL.

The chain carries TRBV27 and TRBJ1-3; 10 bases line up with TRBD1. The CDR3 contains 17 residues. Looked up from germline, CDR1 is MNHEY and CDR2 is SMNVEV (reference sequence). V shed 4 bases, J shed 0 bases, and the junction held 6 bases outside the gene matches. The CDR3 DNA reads TGTGCCAGCAGTTCCTGGACAGGGGGGCCCTCTGGAAACACCATATATTTT. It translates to CASSSWTGGPSGNTIYF.

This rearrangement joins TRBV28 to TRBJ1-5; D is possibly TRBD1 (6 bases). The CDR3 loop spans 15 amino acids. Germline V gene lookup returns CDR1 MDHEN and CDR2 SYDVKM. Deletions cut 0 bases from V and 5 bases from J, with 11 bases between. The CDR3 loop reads CASSLWRGADQPQHF. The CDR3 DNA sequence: TGTGCCAGCAGTTTATGGCGGGGGGCGGATCAGCCCCAGCATTTT.

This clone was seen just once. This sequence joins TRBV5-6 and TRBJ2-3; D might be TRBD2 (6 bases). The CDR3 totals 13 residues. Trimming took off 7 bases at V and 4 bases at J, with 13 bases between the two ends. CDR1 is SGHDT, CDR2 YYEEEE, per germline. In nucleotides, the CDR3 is TGTGCCAGCGCAATGGGCGGGGCAGATACGCAGTATTTT. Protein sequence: CASAMGGADTQYF.

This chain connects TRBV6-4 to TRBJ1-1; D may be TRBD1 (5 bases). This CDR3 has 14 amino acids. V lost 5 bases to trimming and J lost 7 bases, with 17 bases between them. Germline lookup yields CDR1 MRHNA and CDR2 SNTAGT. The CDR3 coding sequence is TGTGCCAGCAGTACTGACCAGGGAAGGGGTGAAGCTTTCTTT. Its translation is CASSTDQGRGEAFF.

CDR3 bases: TGTGCCAGCAGCCGACAGTCCTCCTACGAGCAGTACTTC. Its protein is CASSRQSSYEQYF. The chain carries TRBV6-6 and TRBJ2-7; D may be TRBD1 (5 bases). Trimming cost V 6 bases and J 0 bases, with 9 bases left between them. This CDR3 is built from 13 residues. The germline V gene encodes CDR1 MNHNY and CDR2 SVGAGI (reference sequence).

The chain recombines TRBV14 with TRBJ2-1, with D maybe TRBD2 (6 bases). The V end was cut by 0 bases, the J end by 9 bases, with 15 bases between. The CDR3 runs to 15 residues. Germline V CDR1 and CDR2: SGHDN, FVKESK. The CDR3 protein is CASSQDSWRGSEQFF. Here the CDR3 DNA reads TGTGCCAGCAGCCAAGATAGTTGGAGGGGTAGTGAGCAGTTCTTC.

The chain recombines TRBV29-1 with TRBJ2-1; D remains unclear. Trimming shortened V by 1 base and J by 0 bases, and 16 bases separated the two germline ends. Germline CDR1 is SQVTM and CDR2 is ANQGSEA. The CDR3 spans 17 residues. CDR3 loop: CSVEGHPTQSSYNEQFF. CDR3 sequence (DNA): TGCAGCGTTGAAGGGCATCCTACACAGAGCTCCTACAATGAGCAGTTCTTC.